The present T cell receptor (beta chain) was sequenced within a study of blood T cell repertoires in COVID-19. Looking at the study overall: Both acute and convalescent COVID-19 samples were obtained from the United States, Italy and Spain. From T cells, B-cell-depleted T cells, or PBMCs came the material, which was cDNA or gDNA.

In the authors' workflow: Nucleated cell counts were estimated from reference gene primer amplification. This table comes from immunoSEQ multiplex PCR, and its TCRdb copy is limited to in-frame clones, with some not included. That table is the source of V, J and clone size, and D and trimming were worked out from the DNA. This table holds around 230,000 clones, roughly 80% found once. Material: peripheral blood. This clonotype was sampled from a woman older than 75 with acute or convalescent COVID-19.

The CDR3: CASSLLAGEGYEQYF. The DNA for the CDR3 is TGTGCCAGCAGCTTACTAGCGGGGGAGGGTTACGAGCAGTACTTC. The chain joins TRBV9 to TRBJ2-7, with 11 bases identical to TRBD2. This CDR3 is built from 15 residues. The J segment lost 4 bases and the V segment lost 4 bases, leaving 7 bases of the junction unmatched. Germline V gene sequence: CDR1 SGDLS, CDR2 YYNGEE.